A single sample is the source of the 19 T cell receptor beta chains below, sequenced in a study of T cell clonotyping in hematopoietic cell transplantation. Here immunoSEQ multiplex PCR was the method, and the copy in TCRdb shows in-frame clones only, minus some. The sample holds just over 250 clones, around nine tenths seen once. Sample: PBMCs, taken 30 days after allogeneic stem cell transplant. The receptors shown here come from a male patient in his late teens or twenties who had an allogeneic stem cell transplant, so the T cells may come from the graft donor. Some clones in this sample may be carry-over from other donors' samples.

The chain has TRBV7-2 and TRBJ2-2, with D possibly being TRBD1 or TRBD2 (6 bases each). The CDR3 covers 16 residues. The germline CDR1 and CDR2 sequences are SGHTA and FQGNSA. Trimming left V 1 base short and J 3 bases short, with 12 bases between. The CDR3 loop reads CASSLDRGLDTGELFF. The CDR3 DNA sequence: TGTGCCAGCAGCTTAGATCGGGGGCTGGACACCGGGGAGCTGTTTTTT.

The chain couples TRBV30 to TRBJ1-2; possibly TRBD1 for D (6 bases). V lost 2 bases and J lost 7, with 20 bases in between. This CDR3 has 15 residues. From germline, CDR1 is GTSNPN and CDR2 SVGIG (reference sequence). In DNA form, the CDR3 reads TGTGCCTGGAGTCTCCCCCCACAGGGAGGGTTTGGCTACACCTTC. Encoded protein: CAWSLPPQGGFGYTF. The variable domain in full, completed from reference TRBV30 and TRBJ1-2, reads SQTIHQWPATLVQPVGSPLSLECTVEGTSNPNLYWYRQAAGRGLQLLFYSVGIGQISSEVPQNLSASRPQDRQFILSSKKLLLSDSGFYLCAWSLPPQGGFGYTFGSGTRLTVV.

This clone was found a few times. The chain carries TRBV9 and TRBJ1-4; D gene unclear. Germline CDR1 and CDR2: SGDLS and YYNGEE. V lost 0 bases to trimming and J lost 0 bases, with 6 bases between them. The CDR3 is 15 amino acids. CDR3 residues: CASSVGYPTNEKLFF. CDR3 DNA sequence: TGTGCCAGCAGCGTAGGGTACCCAACTAATGAAAAACTGTTTTTT.

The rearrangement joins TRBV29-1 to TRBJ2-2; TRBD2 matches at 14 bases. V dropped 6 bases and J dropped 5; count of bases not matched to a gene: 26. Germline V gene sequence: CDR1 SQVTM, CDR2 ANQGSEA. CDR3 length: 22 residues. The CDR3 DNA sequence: TGCAGCGTAGATGAAATACAGGGGGCCGGGACTAGCGGGAGAGATAGGACCGGGGAGCTGTTTTTT. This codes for CSVDEIQGAGTSGRDRTGELFF.

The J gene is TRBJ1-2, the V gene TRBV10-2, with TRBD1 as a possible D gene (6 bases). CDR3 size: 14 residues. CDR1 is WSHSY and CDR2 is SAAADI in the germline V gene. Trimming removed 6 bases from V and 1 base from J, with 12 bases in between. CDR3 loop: CASSWTENNYGYTF. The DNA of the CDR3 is TGCGCCAGCAGCTGGACAGAGAATAACTATGGCTACACCTTC.

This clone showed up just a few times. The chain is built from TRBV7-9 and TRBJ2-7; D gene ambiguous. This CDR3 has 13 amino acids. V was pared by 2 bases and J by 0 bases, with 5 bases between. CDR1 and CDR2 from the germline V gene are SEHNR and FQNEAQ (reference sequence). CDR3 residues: CASSLHGSYEQYF. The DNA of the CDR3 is TGTGCCAGCAGCTTACACGGCTCCTACGAGCAGTACTTC.

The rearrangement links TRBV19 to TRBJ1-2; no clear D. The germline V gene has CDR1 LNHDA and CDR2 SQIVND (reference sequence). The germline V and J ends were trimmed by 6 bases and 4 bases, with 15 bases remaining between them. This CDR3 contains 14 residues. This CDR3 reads CASRPQEGFYGYTF. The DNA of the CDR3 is TGTGCCAGTAGGCCACAAGAGGGATTCTATGGCTACACCTTC.

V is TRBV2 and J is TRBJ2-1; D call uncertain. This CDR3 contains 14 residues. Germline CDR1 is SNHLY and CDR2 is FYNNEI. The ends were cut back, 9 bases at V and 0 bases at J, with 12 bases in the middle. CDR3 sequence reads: CARNVGRSYNEQFF. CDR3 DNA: TGTGCCAGGAACGTCGGCCGCTCCTACAATGAGCAGTTCTTC.

The CDR3 coding sequence is TGTGCCAGCAGCCACCGGGGGGACAAAGAGACCCAGTACTTC. It specifies CASSHRGDKETQYF. The gene calls are TRBV9 and TRBJ2-5; a possible D gene is TRBD2 (7 bases). V was shortened by 4 bases and J by 3 bases, with 13 bases between the two germline ends. CDR1 and CDR2 (germline): SGDLS, YYNGEE. CDR3 length: 14 residues.

The CDR3 loop is CASSYSSPLSTGELFF. The CDR3 DNA follows: TGTGCCAGCAGTTACTCGTCTCCGTTATCCACCGGGGAGCTGTTTTTT. The chain couples TRBV6-5 to TRBJ2-2, with D uncertain. Germline V gene lookup returns CDR1 MNHEY and CDR2 SVGAGI. This CDR3 is 16 amino acids long. V shed 0 bases and J shed 4 bases, with 12 bases lying between them.

This CDR3 reads CSVEVRTREQYF. CDR3 coding DNA: TGCAGCGTTGAAGTCCGCACTAGGGAGCAGTACTTC. The chain joins TRBV29-1 to TRBJ2-7; TRBD2 might be the D (5 bases). CDR3 length: 12 residues. Trimming stripped 1 base from V and 7 bases from J, with 11 bases between. Germline loops: CDR1 SQVTM, CDR2 ANQGSEA.

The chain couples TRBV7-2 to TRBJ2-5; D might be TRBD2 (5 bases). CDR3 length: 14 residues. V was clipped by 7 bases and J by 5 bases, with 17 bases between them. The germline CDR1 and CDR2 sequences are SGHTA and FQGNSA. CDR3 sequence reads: CASTHTDWAETQYF. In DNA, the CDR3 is TGTGCCAGCACCCACACGGACTGGGCGGAGACCCAGTACTTC. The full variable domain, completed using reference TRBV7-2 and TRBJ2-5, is GAGVSQSPSNKVTEKGKDVELRCDPISGHTALYWYRQSLGQGLEFLIYFQGNSAPDKSGLPSDRFSAERTGGSVSTLTIQRTQQEDSAVYLCASTHTDWAETQYFGPGTRLLVL.

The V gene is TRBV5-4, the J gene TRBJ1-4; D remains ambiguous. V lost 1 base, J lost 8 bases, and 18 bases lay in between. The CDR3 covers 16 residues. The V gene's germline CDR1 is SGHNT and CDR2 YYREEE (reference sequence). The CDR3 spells CASSLYRERREEKLFF. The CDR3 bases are TGTGCCAGCAGCTTGTATAGGGAAAGGAGGGAAGAAAAACTGTTTTTT. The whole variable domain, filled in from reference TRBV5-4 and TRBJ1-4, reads ETGVTQSPTHLIKTRGQQVTLRCSSQSGHNTVSWYQQALGQGPQFIFQYYREEENGRGNFPPRFSGLQFPNYSSELNVNALELDDSALYLCASSLYRERREEKLFFGSGTQLSVL.

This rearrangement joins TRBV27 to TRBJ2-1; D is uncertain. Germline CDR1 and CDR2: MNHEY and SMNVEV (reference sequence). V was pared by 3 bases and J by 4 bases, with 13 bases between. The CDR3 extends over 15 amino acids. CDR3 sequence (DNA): TGTGCCAGCAGTTTTAACCCAGGCATTTACAATGAGCAGTTCTTC. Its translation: CASSFNPGIYNEQFF.

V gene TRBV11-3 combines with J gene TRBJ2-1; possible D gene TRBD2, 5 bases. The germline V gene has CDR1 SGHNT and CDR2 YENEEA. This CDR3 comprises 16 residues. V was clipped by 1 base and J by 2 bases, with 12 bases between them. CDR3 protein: CASSLGPWTPYNEQFF. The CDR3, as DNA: TGTGCCAGCAGCTTAGGGCCTTGGACTCCCTACAATGAGCAGTTCTTC.

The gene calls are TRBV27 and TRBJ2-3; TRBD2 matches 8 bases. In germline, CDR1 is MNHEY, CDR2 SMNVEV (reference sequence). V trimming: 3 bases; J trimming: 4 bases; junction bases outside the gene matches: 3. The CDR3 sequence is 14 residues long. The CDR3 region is CASSLGTRADTQYF. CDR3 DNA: TGTGCCAGCAGTTTGGGGACTAGAGCAGATACGCAGTATTTT.

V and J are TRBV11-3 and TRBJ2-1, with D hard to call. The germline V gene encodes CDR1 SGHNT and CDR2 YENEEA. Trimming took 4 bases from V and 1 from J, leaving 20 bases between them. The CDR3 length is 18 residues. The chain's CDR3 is CASSSHMDPDRSYNEQFF. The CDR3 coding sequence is TGTGCCAGCAGCTCCCACATGGACCCTGACCGGTCCTACAATGAGCAGTTCTTC. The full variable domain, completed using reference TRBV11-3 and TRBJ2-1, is EAGVVQSPRYKIIEKKQPVAFWCNPISGHNTLYWYLQNLGQGPELLIRYENEEAVDDSQLPKDRFSAERLKGVDSTLKIQPAELGDSAVYLCASSSHMDPDRSYNEQFFGPGTRLTVL.

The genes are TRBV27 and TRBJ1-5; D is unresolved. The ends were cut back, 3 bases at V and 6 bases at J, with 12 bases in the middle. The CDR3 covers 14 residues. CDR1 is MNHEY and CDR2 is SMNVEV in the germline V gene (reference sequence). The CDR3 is CASSFLDGGQPQHF. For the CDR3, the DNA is TGTGCCAGCAGTTTTTTAGACGGTGGTCAGCCCCAGCATTTT.

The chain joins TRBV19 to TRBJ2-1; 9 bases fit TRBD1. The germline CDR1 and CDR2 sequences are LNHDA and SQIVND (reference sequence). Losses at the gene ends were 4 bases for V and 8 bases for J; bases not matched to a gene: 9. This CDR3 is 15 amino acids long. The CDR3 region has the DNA TGTGCCAGTAGTACCGGGACAGGGAACCGTCATGAGCAGTTCTTC. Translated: CASSTGTGNRHEQFF. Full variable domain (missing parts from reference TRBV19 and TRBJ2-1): DGGITQSPKYLFRKEGQNVTLSCEQNLNHDAMYWYRQDPGQGLRLIYYSQIVNDFQKGDIAEGYSVSREKKESFPLTVTSAQKNPTAFYLCASSTGTGNRHEQFFGPGTRLTVL.